The TCR beta chain under discussion was sequenced for a study of blood T cell repertoires in COVID-19. For the study at large: The United States, Italy and Spain supplied acute and convalescent COVID-19 samples. Sample material is recorded as cDNA or gDNA derived from T cells, B-cell-depleted T cells, or PBMCs.

In the authors' workflow: Estimated nucleated cell counts came from reference gene primer amplification. Libraries were prepared by immunoSEQ multiplex PCR; TCRdb keeps only in-frame clonotypes and omits some of them. V and J calls and clone size are those listed in that table; D and trimming were worked out from the DNA. Among about 90,000 clones listed, about 80% were seen once. Germline assignment: CDR1 LGHNA and CDR2 YNFKEQ. Trimming took 0 bases from V and 0 from J, leaving 8 bases between them. This CDR3 comprises 16 residues. Sequencing was done on a sample of peripheral blood. The TCR comes from a woman in her seventies with acute or convalescent COVID-19. The chain employs TRBV4-2 and TRBJ2-2; unclear D gene. CDR3 DNA sequence: TGTGCCAGCAGCCAAGAGCTGCGGACGAACACCGGGGAGCTGTTTTTT. It translates to CASSQELRTNTGELFF.